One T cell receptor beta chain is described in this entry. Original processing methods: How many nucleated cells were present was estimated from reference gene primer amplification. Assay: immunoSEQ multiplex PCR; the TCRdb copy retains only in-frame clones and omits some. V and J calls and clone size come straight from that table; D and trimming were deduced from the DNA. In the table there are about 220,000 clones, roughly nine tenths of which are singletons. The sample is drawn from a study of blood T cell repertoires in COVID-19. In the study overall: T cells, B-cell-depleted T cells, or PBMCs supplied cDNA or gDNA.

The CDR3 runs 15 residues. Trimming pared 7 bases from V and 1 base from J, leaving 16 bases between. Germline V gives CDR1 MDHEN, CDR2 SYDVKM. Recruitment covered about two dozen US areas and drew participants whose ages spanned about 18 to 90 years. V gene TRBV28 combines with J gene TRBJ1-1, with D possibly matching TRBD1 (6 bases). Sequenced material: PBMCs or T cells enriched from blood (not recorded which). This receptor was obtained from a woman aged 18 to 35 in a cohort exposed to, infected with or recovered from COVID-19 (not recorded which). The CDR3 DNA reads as TGTGCCAGCACCCCCCCAGGGGCCTGGAACACTGAAGCTTTCTTT. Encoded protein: CASTPPGAWNTEAFF.